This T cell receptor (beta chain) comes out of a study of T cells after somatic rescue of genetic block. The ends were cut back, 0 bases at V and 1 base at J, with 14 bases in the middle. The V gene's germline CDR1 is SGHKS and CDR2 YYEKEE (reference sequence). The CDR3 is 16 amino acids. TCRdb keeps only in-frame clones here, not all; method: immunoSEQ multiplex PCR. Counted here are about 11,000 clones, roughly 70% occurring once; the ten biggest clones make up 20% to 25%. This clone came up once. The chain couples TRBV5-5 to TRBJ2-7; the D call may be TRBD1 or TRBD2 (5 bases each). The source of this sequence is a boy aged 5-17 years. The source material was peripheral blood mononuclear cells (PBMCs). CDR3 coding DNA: TGTGCCAGCAGCTTGGATCTACGTGGGGGATCCTACGAGCAGTACTTC. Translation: CASSLDLRGGSYEQYF.